A single count supports the clone carrying this TCR beta chain. These data belong to a study of blood T cell repertoires in COVID-19. The CDR3 sequence is 16 residues long. CDR1 is MNHEY and CDR2 is SMNVEV in the germline V gene (reference sequence). V was shortened by 2 bases and J by 10 bases, with 21 bases between the two germline ends. Sequencing used immunoSEQ multiplex PCR; TCRdb keeps in-frame clones, though not all of them. The repertoire holds some 170,000 clones, approximately 89% seen once, with around 8% in the top ten. Sequencing was done on a sample of peripheral blood. This receptor was identified in an older woman with acute or convalescent COVID-19. The chain carries TRBV27 and TRBJ2-1; D may be TRBD2 (6 bases). In DNA form, the CDR3 reads TGTGCCAGCAGTTTAATGGTGGGAGGAGGGGAAGGGGAGCAGTTCTTC. It translates to CASSLMVGGGEGEQFF.